Following are 22 T cell receptor beta chains from one sample sequenced in a study of T cells in Graves' hyperthyroidism and ophthalmopathy. Researchers took RNA transcripts and amplified the TCR beta CDR3 regions from them. A set of HTBI primers served as the primers for a first-round RT-PCR of the TCR CDR3. TCRdb recomputed calls from the multiplex PCR reads with MiXCR, one row per CDR3 protein. The data hold 380,000 or so distinct CDR3 sequences, with about 13% observed a single time. The sequenced sample was blood. Every receptor here comes from a man aged 25 to 40 with Graves' hyperthyroidism that later progressed to Graves' ophthalmopathy.

This clonotype was observed many times. The chain uses TRBV13 and TRBJ1-2, with a possible D match to TRBD1 (5 bases). This CDR3 has 13 residues. In germline, CDR1 is PRHDT, CDR2 FYEKMQ (reference sequence). Trimming cost V 1 base and J 7 bases, with 10 bases left between them. CDR3 amino acids: CASSLDPGSGYTF. The CDR3 coding sequence is TGTGCCAGCAGCTTAGATCCAGGGAGTGGCTACACCTTC.

This clonotype was detected ten times or more. The chain uses TRBV29-1 and TRBJ1-1, with D hard to call. The CDR3 length is 14 residues. Germline CDR1 SQVTM, CDR2 ANQGSEA. Between the trimmed V and J ends, which lost 3 bases and 7 bases, there was a span of 18 bases. Here the CDR3 reads CSVEAEAGMSEAFF. The CDR3, as DNA: TGCAGCGTTGAGGCGGAAGCAGGAATGAGTGAAGCTTTCTTT.

This sequence joins TRBV5-6 and TRBJ2-5, with 13 bases lining up with TRBD2. V lost 4 bases to trimming and J lost 4 bases; unmatched junction nucleotides: 10. Germline V gene data show CDR1 as SGHDT and CDR2 as YYEEEE. There are 17 residues in the CDR3. The CDR3 protein is CASSVAGTSGAAETQYF. The CDR3 DNA reads TGTGCCAGCAGCGTAGCCGGGACTAGCGGGGCGGCAGAGACCCAGTACTTC.

This chain uses TRBV28 with TRBJ2-6; TRBD1 matches 9 bases. Germline assignment: CDR1 MDHEN and CDR2 SYDVKM. The CDR3 spans 20 residues. With V trimmed by 2 bases and J by 0 bases, 11 bases remained unmatched. The CDR3 DNA sequence: TGTGCCAGCAGTTTACTAACAGGGGGCCCGCCAGACTCTGGGGCCAACGTCCTGACTTTC. Its translation is CASSLLTGGPPDSGANVLTF. The whole variable domain, filled in from reference TRBV28 and TRBJ2-6, reads DVKVTQSSRYLVKRTGEKVFLECVQDMDHENMFWYRQDPGLGLRLIYFSYDVKMKEKGDIPEGYSVSREKKERFSLILESASTNQTSMYLCASSLLTGGPPDSGANVLTFGAGSRLTVL.

This clonotype was counted ten times or more. This chain links TRBV3-1 with TRBJ2-1, with 9 bases aligning to TRBD2. J lost 7 bases, V lost 4 bases, and 11 bases had no gene match. The CDR3 extends over 16 amino acids. Germline V gives CDR1 LGHDT, CDR2 YNNKEL (reference sequence). CDR3 loop: CASSPTGTSFFNEQFF. DNA of the CDR3: TGTGCCAGCAGCCCAACCGGGACTAGCTTCTTTAATGAGCAGTTCTTC.

In this sample, this clonotype turned up a few times. The chain recombines TRBV27 with TRBJ2-7; D gene unclear. The V and J ends lost 0 bases and 0 bases respectively, with 6 bases between them. The germline CDR1 and CDR2 sequences are MNHEY and SMNVEV (reference sequence). The CDR3 is made up of 14 amino acids. The CDR3 spells CASSLSLDSYEQYF. CDR3 sequence (DNA): TGTGCCAGCAGTTTATCGCTAGACTCCTACGAGCAGTACTTC.

Comment on this clonotype: A much larger clone differs by one base, so this may be a read error. Without the conserved terminal phenylalanine or tryptophan, this CDR3 likely stems from a read error. V usage is TRBV11-3 and J usage is TRBJ2-7, with no clear D. Trimming shortened V by 7 bases and J by 0 bases, and 10 bases separated the two germline ends. There are 13 residues in the CDR3. Looked up from germline, CDR1 is SGHNT and CDR2 is YENEEA. For the CDR3, the DNA is TGTGCCAGCAATCCGTCGGACTCCTACGAGCAGTACTCC. Encoded protein: CASNPSDSYEQYS.

This clonotype was seen only a few times. This clone may be a read error of a much larger clone one base away. The CDR3 ends on some other residue instead of the conserved phenylalanine or tryptophan, so this is likely a read error. Here the CDR3 DNA reads TGTGCCAGCAGTTTCCAGGGTTCCGAAGCTTTCCTT. Amino acids: CASSFQGSEAFL. V gene TRBV2 combines with J gene TRBJ1-1; D may be TRBD1 (5 bases). CDR3 length: 12 residues. Trimming left V 5 bases short and J 8 bases short, with 12 bases between. Germline V gives CDR1 SNHLY, CDR2 FYNNEI.

This clonotype appeared a few times. The chain links TRBV2 to TRBJ2-2, with 11 bases that match TRBD1. J gave up 7 bases and V 0 bases, and 7 bases lay outside the gene matches. CDR1 is SNHLY, CDR2 FYNNEI, per germline. This CDR3 has 17 amino acids. CDR3 sequence reads: CASSEALGQGAYGELFF. Written as DNA, the CDR3 is TGTGCCAGCAGTGAAGCGCTAGGACAGGGGGCGTACGGGGAGCTGTTTTTT.

There are many counts of this clonotype. The rearrangement joins TRBV5-1 to TRBJ1-2, with D possibly being TRBD1 (5 bases). This CDR3 is built from 15 residues. V lost 1 base, J lost 1 base, and 11 bases lay in between. Germline-derived CDR1 and CDR2 are SGHRS and YFSETQ. The CDR3 nucleotides are TGCGCCAGCAGCTTGACGGGGCAGGTTAACTATGGCTACACCTTC. Encoded protein: CASSLTGQVNYGYTF.

This clonotype was picked up many times. The chain carries TRBV2 and TRBJ2-2; D is undetermined. Trimming left V 4 bases short and J 3 bases short, with 15 bases between. Germline V gives CDR1 SNHLY, CDR2 FYNNEI. The length of the CDR3 is 16 residues. This chain's CDR3 is CASSVSVELDTGELFF. Here the CDR3 DNA reads TGTGCCAGCAGTGTTTCTGTGGAATTAGACACCGGGGAGCTGTTTTTT. Filled out from reference TRBV2 and TRBJ2-2, the complete variable domain reads EPEVTQTPSHQVTQMGQEVILRCVPISNHLYFYWYRQILGQKVEFLVSFYNNEISEKSEIFDDQFSVERPDGSNFTLKIRSTKLEDSAMYFCASSVSVELDTGELFFGEGSRLTVL.

This clonotype was detected many times. The gene calls are TRBV28 and TRBJ1-1, with no clear D. The germline V and J ends were trimmed by 3 bases and 3 bases, with 11 bases remaining between them. Germline CDR1 reads MDHEN; CDR2 reads SYDVKM. The CDR3 covers 14 residues. CDR3 loop: CASSFYKGYTEAFF. The CDR3 DNA reads as TGTGCCAGCAGTTTCTACAAGGGATACACTGAAGCTTTCTTT.

Ten or more counts support this clonotype. The rearrangement joins TRBV28 to TRBJ2-7; D possibly corresponds to TRBD1 (6 bases). The CDR3 consists of 14 residues. Trimming took off 3 bases at V and 5 bases at J, with 14 bases between the two ends. Germline lookup yields CDR1 MDHEN and CDR2 SYDVKM. CDR3 amino acids: CASSFGTPTDEQYF. CDR3 coding DNA: TGTGCCAGCAGTTTCGGGACACCAACTGACGAGCAGTACTTC.

Here the CDR3 reads CASSYTARATNEKLFF. The CDR3 region has the DNA TGTGCCAGCAGTTACACGGCGCGGGCGACTAATGAAAAACTGTTTTTT. The J gene is TRBJ1-4, the V gene TRBV6-9, with no clear D. This CDR3 has 16 residues. The germline gives CDR1 MNHGY, CDR2 SVAAGI. V lost 3 bases to trimming and J lost 2 bases, with 13 bases between them.

This chain connects TRBV14 to TRBJ1-1; no clear D gene. CDR1 SGHDN and CDR2 FVKESK come from the germline V gene. The length of the CDR3 is 14 residues. V lost 3 bases and J 6 bases, leaving 14 bases between the germline ends. The CDR3 spells CASSQWAGMAEAFF. CDR3 coding DNA: TGTGCCAGCAGCCAGTGGGCGGGGATGGCTGAAGCTTTCTTT.

The chain couples TRBV6-9 to TRBJ2-7, with TRBD2 matching over 8 bases. The CDR3 spans 15 residues. The junction had 7 bases not matched to a gene; V was cut back by 2 bases and J by 4 bases. Germline CDR1 is MNHGY and CDR2 is SVAAGI. The DNA for the CDR3 is TGTGCCAGCAGTTATCTGGCGGGGGGTCCTTACGAGCAGTACTTC. Its translation: CASSYLAGGPYEQYF.

This clonotype occurred many times. V and J are TRBV7-9 and TRBJ1-2; D is ambiguous. In germline, CDR1 is SEHNR, CDR2 FQNEAQ (reference sequence). V dropped 5 bases and J dropped 2 bases, with 15 bases sitting between them. The CDR3 is made up of 15 amino acids. CDR3 nucleotide sequence: TGTGCCAGCAGCGCTCCGGGGAATGAGAACTATGGCTACACCTTC. Its protein product is CASSAPGNENYGYTF.

At least ten counts were recorded for this clonotype. The chain is built from TRBV2 and TRBJ2-2; D not certain. Germline V gene data show CDR1 as SNHLY and CDR2 as FYNNEI. Trimming removed 9 bases from V and 6 bases from J, with 11 bases in between. There are 12 residues in the CDR3. CDR3 amino acids: CARLHYPGELFF. The CDR3 bases are TGTGCCAGGCTACATTATCCCGGGGAGCTGTTTTTT.

There are many counts of this clonotype. The chain has TRBV29-1 and TRBJ2-5; maybe TRBD2 (5 bases). This CDR3 comprises 13 residues. Germline assignment: CDR1 SQVTM and CDR2 ANQGSEA. V shed 4 bases and J shed 2 bases, with 11 bases lying between them. Written as DNA, the CDR3 is TGCAGCGTTGTCCGGGGTGGTCAAGAGACCCAGTACTTC. It yields the protein CSVVRGGQETQYF.

This clonotype was observed many times. The rearrangement joins TRBV28 to TRBJ1-2, with D possibly TRBD1 on 5 matching bases. Trimming took 4 bases from V and 7 from J, leaving 25 bases between them. Per germline, CDR1 MDHEN and CDR2 SYDVKM. The CDR3 is 17 amino acids. The CDR3 spells CASSSRRGNSAPRGYTF. CDR3 in DNA: TGTGCCAGCAGTTCTCGTCGGGGGAACTCGGCTCCCCGTGGCTACACCTTC.

The genes are TRBV6-4 and TRBJ2-1; TRBD1 matches at 9 bases. The CDR3 totals 15 residues. The germline V gene has CDR1 MRHNA and CDR2 SNTAGT. V gave up 3 bases and J gave up 8 bases; unmatched junction bases: 8. Here the CDR3 DNA reads TGTGCCAGCAGTGAACCGGGACAGGGCCCACATGAGCAGTTCTTC. This translates into CASSEPGQGPHEQFF.

This clonotype was counted at least ten times. Here the CDR3 reads CASSLGDLYEQYF. The CDR3 DNA reads TGTGCCAGCAGCCTGGGGGATCTTTACGAGCAGTACTTC. The V gene is TRBV7-9, the J gene TRBJ2-7; D may correspond to TRBD1 or TRBD2 (5 bases each). The ends were cut back, 5 bases at V and 4 bases at J, with 12 bases in the middle. Germline V lookup: CDR1 SEHNR, CDR2 FQNEAQ (reference sequence). The CDR3 contains 13 residues.